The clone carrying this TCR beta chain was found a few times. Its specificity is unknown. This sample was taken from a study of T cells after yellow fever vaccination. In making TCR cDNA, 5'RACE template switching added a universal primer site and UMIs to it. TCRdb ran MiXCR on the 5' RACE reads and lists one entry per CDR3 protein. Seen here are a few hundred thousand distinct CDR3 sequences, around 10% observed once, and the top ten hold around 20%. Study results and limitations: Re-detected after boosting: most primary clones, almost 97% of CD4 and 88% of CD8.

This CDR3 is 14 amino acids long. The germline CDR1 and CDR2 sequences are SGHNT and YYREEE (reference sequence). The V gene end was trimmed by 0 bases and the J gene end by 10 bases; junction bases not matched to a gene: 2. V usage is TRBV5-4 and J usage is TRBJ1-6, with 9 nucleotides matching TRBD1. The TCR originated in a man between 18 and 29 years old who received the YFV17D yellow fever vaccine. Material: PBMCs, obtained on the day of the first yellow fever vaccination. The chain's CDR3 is CASSLGQGESPLHF. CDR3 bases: TGTGCCAGCAGCTTGGGACAGGGGGAGTCACCCCTCCACTTT.